The T cell receptor beta chain under discussion was sequenced for a study of OX40 agonist ivuxolimab in advanced cancers. The wider study: Melanoma, hepatocellular carcinoma, head and neck or renal cell cancer occurred in dose-escalation patients. Therapy given before enrollment (anti-PD-1, anti-PD-L1 or anti-CTLA-4) was allowed, and over 35% had some.

Study observations and caveats: Dosing at 0.1 to 3.0 mg/kg was accompanied by clonal expansion of CD4+ and CD8+ blood T cells by week 6. Certain nonresponders additionally had low normalized T-cell clonal expansion.

The repertoire was sequenced with immunoSEQ multiplex PCR; TCRdb's copy has only in-frame clones and lacks some. The data contain 70,000 to 90,000 clones, 70% to 85% of them singletons. Notes on this clone: Antigen unknown.

The CDR3 length is 17 residues. V was shortened by 3 bases and J by 3 bases, with 20 bases between the two germline ends. Germline V gene data show CDR1 as MGHRA and CDR2 as YSYEKL. Sequenced material: CD4+ or CD8+ T cells sorted from blood, taken in a trial of the OX40 agonist ivuxolimab. The chain combines TRBV4-1 with TRBJ1-1; D gene uncertain. The sequence was collected from an adult with an advanced solid tumor such as melanoma, head and neck, liver or kidney cancer. The chain's CDR3 is CASSHPHDGNKDTEAFF. The CDR3 DNA reads TGCGCCAGCAGCCATCCTCATGACGGAAATAAAGACACTGAAGCTTTCTTT.